This T cell receptor (beta chain) came from a study of human T cells and chemical hapten exposure. From germline, CDR1 is SQVTM and CDR2 ANQGSEA. This CDR3 spans 13 amino acids. The ends lost 7 bases at V and 2 bases at J; junction bases unmatched: 7. Time point given: pre-sensitization, week 0. The sample's treatment: therapeutic diphenylcyclopropenone sensitization with weekly scalp DPC. Alopecia patients deemed DPC-suitable, aged 18 to 70, excluding pregnancy. MiXCR was run by TCRdb on the RACE reads, yielding one entry per CDR3 protein. The sample has around 300,000 distinct CDR3 sequences, approximately 5.8% seen once. This clonotype was observed many times.

This specimen consisted of whole blood, obtained in connection with sensitization to the hapten diphenylcyclopropenone (DPC). The gene calls are TRBV29-1 and TRBJ1-2, with TRBD1 identical over 7 bases. The receptor was derived from a woman aged 18-30 years with alopecia areata. Some clones in this sample may be carry-over from other donors' samples. The CDR3 DNA reads TGCAGCGCGACACGACAGGGAAACTATGGCTACACCTTC. Its protein product is CSATRQGNYGYTF.